Sequencing of this T cell receptor beta chain was carried out in a study of molecular identifiers for immune sequencing clone quantification. Trimming cost V 4 bases and J 2 bases, with 11 bases left between them. Germline V lookup: CDR1 SQVTM, CDR2 ANQGSEA. The length of the CDR3 is 14 residues. This clonotype occurred many times. MiXCR, applied by TCRdb to the PCR reads, yields one record per CDR3 protein. The sample has a few hundred thousand distinct CDR3 sequences; 20% to 25% are singletons. The TCR was taken from a human donor in good health. Some libraries in this study had Jurkat cell RNA spiked in. The sequenced sample consisted of naive CD8+ T cells from blood, with Jurkat cell RNA spiked in. The subset: FACS-sorted CD8+CD4-CCR7+CD45RA+ naive T cells. V and J are TRBV29-1 and TRBJ2-2, with D maybe TRBD2 (5 bases). The chain's CDR3 is CSVVEGFNTGELFF. DNA for the CDR3: TGCAGCGTTGTTGAGGGATTTAACACCGGGGAGCTGTTTTTT.